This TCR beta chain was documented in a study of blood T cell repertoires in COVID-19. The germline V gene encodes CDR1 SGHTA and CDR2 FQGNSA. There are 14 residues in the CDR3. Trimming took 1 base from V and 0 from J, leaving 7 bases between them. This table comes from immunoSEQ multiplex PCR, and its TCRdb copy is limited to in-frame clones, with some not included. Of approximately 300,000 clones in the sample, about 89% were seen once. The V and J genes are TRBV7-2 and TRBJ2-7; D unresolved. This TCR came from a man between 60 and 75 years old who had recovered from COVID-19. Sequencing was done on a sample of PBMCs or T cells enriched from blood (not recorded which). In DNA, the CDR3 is TGTGCCAGCAGCTTAGTCCAGGCCTCCTACGAGCAGTACTTC. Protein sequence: CASSLVQASYEQYF.